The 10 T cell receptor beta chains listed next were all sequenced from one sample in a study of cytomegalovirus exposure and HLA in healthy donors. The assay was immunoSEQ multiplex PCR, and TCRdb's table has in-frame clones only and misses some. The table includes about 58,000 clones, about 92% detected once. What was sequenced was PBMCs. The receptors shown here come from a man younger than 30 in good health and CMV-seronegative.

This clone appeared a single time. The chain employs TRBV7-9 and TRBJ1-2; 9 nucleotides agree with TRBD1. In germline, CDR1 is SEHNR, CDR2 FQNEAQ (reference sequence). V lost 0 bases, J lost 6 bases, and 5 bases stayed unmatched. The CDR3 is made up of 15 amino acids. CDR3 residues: CASSLARGQGNGYTF. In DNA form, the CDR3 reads TGTGCCAGCAGCTTAGCCCGGGGACAGGGCAATGGCTACACCTTC.

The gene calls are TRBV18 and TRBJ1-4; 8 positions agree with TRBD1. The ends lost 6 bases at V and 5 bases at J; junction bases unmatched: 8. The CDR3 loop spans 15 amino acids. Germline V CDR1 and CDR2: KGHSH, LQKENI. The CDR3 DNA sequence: TGTGCCAGCTCGCGTGGACAGGGAACGAATGAAAAACTGTTTTTT. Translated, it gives CASSRGQGTNEKLFF. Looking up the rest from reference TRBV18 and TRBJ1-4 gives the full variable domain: NAGVMQNPRHLVRRRGQEARLRCSPMKGHSHVYWYRQLPEEGLKFMVYLQKENIIDESGMPKERFSAEFPKEGPSILRIQQVVRGDSAAYFCASSRGQGTNEKLFFGSGTQLSVL.

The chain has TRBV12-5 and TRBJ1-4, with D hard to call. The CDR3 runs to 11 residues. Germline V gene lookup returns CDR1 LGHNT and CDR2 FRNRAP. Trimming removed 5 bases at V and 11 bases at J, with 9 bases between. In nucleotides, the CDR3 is TGTGCTAGTGGTCCTACAGTGAAACTGTTTTTT. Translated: CASGPTVKLFF.

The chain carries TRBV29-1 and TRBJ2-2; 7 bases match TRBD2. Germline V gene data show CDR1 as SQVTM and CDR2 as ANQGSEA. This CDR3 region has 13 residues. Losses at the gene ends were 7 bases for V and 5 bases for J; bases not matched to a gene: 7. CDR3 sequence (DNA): TGCAGCGCCCTCGGGACTACGACCGGGGAGCTGTTTTTT. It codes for CSALGTTTGELFF.

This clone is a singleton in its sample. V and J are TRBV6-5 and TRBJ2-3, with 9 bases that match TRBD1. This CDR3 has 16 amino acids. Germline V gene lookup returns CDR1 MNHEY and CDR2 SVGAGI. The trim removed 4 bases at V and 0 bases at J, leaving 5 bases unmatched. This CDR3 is CASSSLTGGSTDTQYF. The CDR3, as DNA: TGTGCCAGCAGTTCATTGACAGGGGGAAGCACAGATACGCAGTATTTT.

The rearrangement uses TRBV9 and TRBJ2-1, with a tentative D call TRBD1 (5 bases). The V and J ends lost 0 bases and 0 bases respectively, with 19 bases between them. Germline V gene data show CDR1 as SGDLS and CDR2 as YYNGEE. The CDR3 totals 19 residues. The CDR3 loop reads CASSVDGGAASSSYNEQFF. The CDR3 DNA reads TGTGCCAGCAGCGTAGACGGTGGGGCAGCCTCGAGCTCCTACAATGAGCAGTTCTTC.

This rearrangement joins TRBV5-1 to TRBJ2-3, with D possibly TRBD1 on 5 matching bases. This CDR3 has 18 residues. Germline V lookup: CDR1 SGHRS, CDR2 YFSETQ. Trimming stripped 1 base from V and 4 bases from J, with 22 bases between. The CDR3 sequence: CASSLFPSRAHPADTQYF. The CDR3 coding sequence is TGCGCCAGCAGCTTGTTTCCATCCAGGGCCCACCCCGCAGATACGCAGTATTTT. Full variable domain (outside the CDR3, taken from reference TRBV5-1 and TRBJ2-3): KAGVTQTPRYLIKTRGQQVTLSCSPISGHRSVSWYQQTPGQGLQFLFEYFSETQRNKGNFPGRFSGRQFSNSRSEMNVSTLELGDSALYLCASSLFPSRAHPADTQYFGPGTRLTVL.

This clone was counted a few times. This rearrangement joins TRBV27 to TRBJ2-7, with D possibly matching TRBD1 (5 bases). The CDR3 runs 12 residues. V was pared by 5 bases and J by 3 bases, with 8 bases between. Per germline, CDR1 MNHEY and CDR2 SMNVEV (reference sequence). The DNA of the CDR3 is TGTGCCAGCAGTGTCGACAGCTACGAGCAGTACTTC. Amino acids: CASSVDSYEQYF.

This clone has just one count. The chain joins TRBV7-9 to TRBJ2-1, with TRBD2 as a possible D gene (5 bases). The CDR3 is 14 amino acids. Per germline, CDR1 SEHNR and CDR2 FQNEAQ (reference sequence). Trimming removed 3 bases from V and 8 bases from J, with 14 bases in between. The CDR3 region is CASSFGLASHEQFF. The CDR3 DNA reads TGTGCCAGCAGCTTCGGCCTAGCCAGTCATGAGCAGTTCTTC.

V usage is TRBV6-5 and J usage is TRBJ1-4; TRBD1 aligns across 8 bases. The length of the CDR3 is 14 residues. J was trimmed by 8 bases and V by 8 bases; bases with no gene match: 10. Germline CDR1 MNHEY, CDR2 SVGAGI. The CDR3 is CASYPRGRPEKLFF. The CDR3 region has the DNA TGTGCCAGCTACCCCAGGGGGCGGCCCGAAAAACTGTTTTTT.